This record covers a single T cell receptor beta chain. The sample comes from a study of blood T cell repertoires in COVID-19. Repertoires were generated with immunoSEQ multiplex PCR, while TCRdb's copy carries only in-frame clones and drops some. The sample lists 450,000 or so clones, around 90% occurring once. The germline V and J ends were trimmed by 4 bases and 5 bases, with 9 bases remaining between them. The CDR3 runs to 12 residues. CDR1 and CDR2 from the germline V gene are SGHRS and YFSETQ. The chain combines TRBV5-1 with TRBJ1-2; D remains unclear. Sequenced input: PBMCs or T cells enriched from blood (not recorded which). The receptor was derived from a man aged 18 to 29 who had recovered from COVID-19. The CDR3 sequence: CASSLDFYGYTF. The CDR3 nucleotides are TGCGCCAGCAGCCTCGACTTTTATGGCTACACCTTC. The full variable domain, its missing parts supplied by reference TRBV5-1 and TRBJ1-2, is KAGVTQTPRYLIKTRGQQVTLSCSPISGHRSVSWYQQTPGQGLQFLFEYFSETQRNKGNFPGRFSGRQFSNSRSEMNVSTLELGDSALYLCASSLDFYGYTFGSGTRLTVV.